This T cell receptor beta chain was captured by sequencing in a study of blood T cell repertoires in COVID-19. Trimming at V came to 6 bases and at J to 5 bases, leaving 9 bases not matched to a gene. The CDR3 runs 14 residues. The germline CDR1 and CDR2 sequences are LNHDA and SQIVND (reference sequence). It was during active infection that Seattle patients were enrolled and then longitudinally followed. Repertoires were generated with immunoSEQ multiplex PCR, while TCRdb's copy carries only in-frame clones and drops some. Of some 200,000 clones in the sample, over 80% are singletons; the top ten hold 0.9% to 0.95%.

The TCR comes from a man between 60 and 70 years old with COVID-19, enrolled during active disease. This chain connects TRBV19 to TRBJ2-5; the match to TRBD1 covers 7 bases. Sample: peripheral blood. The CDR3 bases are TGTGCCAGTAGCGTACAGGGGACGAAGGAGACCCAGTACTTC. It yields the protein CASSVQGTKETQYF.